This TCR beta chain was sequenced in a study of blood T cell repertoires in COVID-19 (dated by TCRdb to 2018 to 2021). With regard to the full study: Samples from collaborators originated in the United States, Italy and Spain and spanned both the acute and convalescent phases of COVID-19. The material from the prospective study consisted of cDNA or gDNA derived from T cells, B-cell-depleted T cells, or PBMCs. Subjects who had been exposed to COVID-19, were actively infected with it, or had recovered from it provided the deeply sampled blood TCRbeta repertoires that made up the dataset. The repertoires were released in a freely available public database meant as a resource for research on the immune response to SARS-CoV-2. Samples came from the ongoing ImmuneRACE study (first 160 participants) plus 1,254 subjects from 6 global collaborators. Sample metadata almost always included a de-identified subject ID, COVID-19 status, age in years and sex. Where available, HLA class I and class II types were taken from metadata supplied by the sample provider and were not determined by assay-based typing.

TCRbeta CDR3 regions were amplified from genomic DNA using the immunoSEQ Assay, a bias-controlled multiplex PCR. On the study's bioinformatics: Within the assay, amplification of reference gene primers was used to estimate how many nucleated cells each sample contained. To quantify the absolute abundance of each unique TCRbeta CDR3 rearrangement, sequence reads were collapsed and filtered. For each sample, productive Simpson clonality was calculated by taking the square root of Simpson's diversity index across productive rearrangements. Entries here come from immuneACCESS through TCRdb and include only in-frame sequences with V and J called. Some clones fail to appear in such tables; in the studies checked, an unresolved V gene covers under half of the shortfall, and the cause of the remainder is unknown. V and J calls and clone size follow that table, whereas D and trimming were derived from the DNA. This sample holds a few hundred thousand clones; 70% to 90% were observed only once. Roughly 0.94% of the sample is in the top ten clones.

CDR1 is given as MNHEY and CDR2 as SVGEGT, both from the germline V gene. The cysteine opens and the phenylalanine closes a CDR3 of 14 amino acids. CDR3 DNA is the only sequence kept; it has 42 bases, read in frame from the first base. V and J lose 2 bases and 7 bases, and a span of 12 bases separates them. One collaborating source in Seattle enrolled patients while the patients were actively infected and followed the patients over time throughout the course of disease. Whole blood was collected in K2EDTA tubes by collaborating institutions according to the institutions' own protocols. Collaborator samples were shipped for TCRbeta analysis as frozen whole blood, isolated PBMCs, or DNA extracted from either sample type. Study-level results and caveats: The quantity of clinical and demographic metadata differed by source and by participant and was supplied without curation.

For this clone: Its specific antigen is unknown. No base-level quality is on record; no much larger clone is a single base apart.

This TCR was recovered from a human donor with COVID-19, enrolled during active disease. The donor label of this sample is uncertain. The chain is assembled from TRBV6-2 or TRBV6-3 and TRBJ1-5, with a tentative D gene TRBD1 over 6 matching bases. Sample: peripheral blood. For the CDR3, the sequence is CASSYGGPGQPQHF. The DNA is as follows: TGTGCCAGCAGTTACGGGGGCCCGGGGCAGCCCCAGCATTTT.